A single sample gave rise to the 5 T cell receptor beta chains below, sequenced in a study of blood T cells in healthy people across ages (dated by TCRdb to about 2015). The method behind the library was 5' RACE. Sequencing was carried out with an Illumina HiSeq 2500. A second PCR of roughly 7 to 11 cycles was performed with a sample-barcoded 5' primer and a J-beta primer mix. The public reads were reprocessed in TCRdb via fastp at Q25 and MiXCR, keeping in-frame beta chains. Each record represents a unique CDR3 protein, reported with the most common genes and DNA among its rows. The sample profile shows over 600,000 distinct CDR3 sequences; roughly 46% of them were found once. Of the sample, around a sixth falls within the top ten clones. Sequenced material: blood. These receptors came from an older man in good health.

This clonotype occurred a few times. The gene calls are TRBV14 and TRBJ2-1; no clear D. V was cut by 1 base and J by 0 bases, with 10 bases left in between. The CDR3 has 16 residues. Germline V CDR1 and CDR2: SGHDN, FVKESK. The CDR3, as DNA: TGTGCCAGCAGCCAAGGGCGCCTGAGCTCCTACAATGAGCAGTTCTTC. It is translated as CASSQGRLSSYNEQFF.

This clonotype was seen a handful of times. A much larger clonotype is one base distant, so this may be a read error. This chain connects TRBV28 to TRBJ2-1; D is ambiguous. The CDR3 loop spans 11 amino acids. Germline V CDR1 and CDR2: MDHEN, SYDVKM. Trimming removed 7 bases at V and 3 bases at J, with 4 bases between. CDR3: CASTNYNEQFF. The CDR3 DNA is TGTGCCAGCACTAACTACAATGAGCAGTTCTTC.

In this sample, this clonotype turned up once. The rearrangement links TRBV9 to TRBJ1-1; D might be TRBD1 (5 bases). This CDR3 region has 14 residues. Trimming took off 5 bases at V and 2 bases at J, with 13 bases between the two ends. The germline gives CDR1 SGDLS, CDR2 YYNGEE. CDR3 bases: TGTGCCAGCAGTCCAGGGTTTAAAAACACTGAAGCTTTCTTT. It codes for CASSPGFKNTEAFF.

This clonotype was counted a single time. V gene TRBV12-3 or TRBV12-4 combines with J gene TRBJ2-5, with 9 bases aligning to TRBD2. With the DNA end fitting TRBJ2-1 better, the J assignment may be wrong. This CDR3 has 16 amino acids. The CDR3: CASSLSLAGNQETQFF. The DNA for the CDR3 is TGTGCCAGCAGTTTAAGTCTAGCGGGGAACCAAGAGACCCAGTTCTTC.

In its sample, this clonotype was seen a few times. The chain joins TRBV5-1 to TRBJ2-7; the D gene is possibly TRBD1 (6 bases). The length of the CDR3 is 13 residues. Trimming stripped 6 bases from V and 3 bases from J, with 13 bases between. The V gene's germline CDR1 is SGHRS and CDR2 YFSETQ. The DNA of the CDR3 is TGCGCCAGCACCGCAGTGGACAGCTACGAGCAGTACTTC. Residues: CASTAVDSYEQYF.